This T cell receptor beta chain was found in a study of blood T cell repertoires in COVID-19. For the study at large: Acute-phase and convalescent COVID-19 samples originated in the United States, Italy and Spain.

This CDR3 comprises 17 residues. The V gene's germline CDR1 is SGHRS and CDR2 YFSETQ. The junction had 5 bases not matched to a gene; V was cut back by 4 bases and J by 1 base. The participants were between about 18 and 90 years old and came from under 25 US areas. Assignment of participants to cohorts was predicated upon participant-reported clinical history. Study processing details: Estimated nucleated cell counts came from reference gene primer amplification. TCRdb's copy holds only in-frame clones and misses some; the assay was immunoSEQ multiplex PCR. D and trimming were read from the DNA, whereas the V and J calls and clone size are those reported in that table. The table records under 200,000 clones, approximately 80% of them present only once.

V gene TRBV5-1 combines with J gene TRBJ2-2; 12 bases fit TRBD2. The TCR was taken from a woman in her sixties or seventies with acute COVID-19. Input material: PBMCs or T cells enriched from blood (not recorded which). CDR3 nucleotides: TGCGCCAGCAGCCCGGCTAGCGGGAGGGTGAACACCGGGGAGCTGTTTTTT. Its translation: CASSPASGRVNTGELFF. The variable domain in full, with the rest retrieved from reference TRBV5-1 and TRBJ2-2, is KAGVTQTPRYLIKTRGQQVTLSCSPISGHRSVSWYQQTPGQGLQFLFEYFSETQRNKGNFPGRFSGRQFSNSRSEMNVSTLELGDSALYLCASSPASGRVNTGELFFGEGSRLTVL.